Listed here are 31 T cell receptor beta chains from one sample, sequenced in a study of cytomegalovirus exposure and HLA in healthy donors. The PCR made use of 60 Vbeta and 13 Jbeta primers. This table comes from immunoSEQ multiplex PCR, and its TCRdb copy is limited to in-frame clones, with some not included. The sample lists some 50,000 clones, about 71% occurring once. Sequencing input: PBMCs. The receptors here all came from a woman between 50 and 59 years old in good health and CMV-seropositive.

This clone came up a few times. J is TRBJ1-2 and V is TRBV25-1; 8 nucleotides line up with TRBD1. With 1 base clipped from V and 5 bases from J, the junction kept 6 bases outside the gene matches. Germline loops: CDR1 MGHDK, CDR2 SYGVNS. This CDR3 has 15 residues. CDR3 in amino acids: CASSELIGQGYGYTF. The CDR3 bases are TGTGCCAGCAGTGAATTGATTGGACAGGGTTATGGCTACACCTTC.

V and J are TRBV5-6 and TRBJ2-7, with 10 bases fitting TRBD1. Germline V gene sequence: CDR1 SGHDT, CDR2 YYEEEE. CDR3 size: 15 residues. V lost 1 base, J lost 2 bases, and 3 bases stayed unmatched. The DNA for the CDR3 is TGTGCCAGCAGCTTGAGACAGGGGGCAACCTACGAGCAGTACTTC. The encoded protein is CASSLRQGATYEQYF.

This chain uses TRBV2 with TRBJ1-5, with D perhaps matching TRBD1 (5 bases). CDR1 is SNHLY and CDR2 is FYNNEI in the germline V gene. This CDR3 is built from 16 residues. Trimming stripped 4 bases from V and 2 bases from J, with 15 bases between. This CDR3 reads CASSGGVGGGNQPQHF. The CDR3 coding sequence is TGTGCCAGCAGTGGGGGCGTGGGTGGGGGCAATCAGCCCCAGCATTTT.

V is TRBV5-1 and J is TRBJ1-4; D is uncertain. Per the germline V gene, CDR1 is SGHRS and CDR2 is YFSETQ. There are 16 residues in the CDR3. Deletions cut 4 bases from V and 7 bases from J, with 20 bases between. The CDR3, as DNA: TGCGCCAGCAGCCCCAATGAATTAGGAGGATTTGAAAAACTGTTTTTT. Its translation is CASSPNELGGFEKLFF.

This chain joins TRBV7-3 and TRBJ2-3; the D is unclear. This CDR3 has 16 residues. CDR1 and CDR2 from the germline V gene are SGHTA and FQGTGA. Trimming left V 1 base short and J 0 bases short, with 11 bases between. CDR3 protein: CASSLSNYHSTDTQYF. DNA of the CDR3: TGTGCCAGCAGCTTAAGTAACTACCACAGCACAGATACGCAGTATTTT.

V usage is TRBV7-8 and J usage is TRBJ1-1; a weak D match, TRBD1 (5 bases). The CDR3 extends over 15 amino acids. Germline V lookup: CDR1 SGHVS, CDR2 FQNEAQ. V lost 5 bases to trimming and J lost 5 bases, with 18 bases between them. Written as DNA, the CDR3 is TGTGCCAGCAGCCTACAGGTCTTTGCTGGGACTGAAGCTTTCTTT. This sequence encodes CASSLQVFAGTEAFF.

This clone showed up just a few times. The chain employs TRBV28 and TRBJ1-2, with a tentative D call TRBD1 (5 bases). The CDR3 totals 12 residues. Germline V CDR1 and CDR2: MDHEN, SYDVKM. Deletions cut 10 bases from V and 4 bases from J, with 13 bases between. DNA for the CDR3: TGTGCCACTGGACACCTTATCTATGGCTACACCTTC. It yields the protein CATGHLIYGYTF.

The chain is built from TRBV4-3 and TRBJ2-7, with 10 bases lining up with TRBD1. J was trimmed by 0 bases and V by 4 bases; bases with no gene match: 3. Per germline, CDR1 LGHNA and CDR2 YSLEER. The CDR3 is 15 residues long. CDR3 bases: TGCGCCAGCAGCCCACGGACAGGGGGCTCCTACGAGCAGTACTTC. Its protein product is CASSPRTGGSYEQYF.

The V and J genes are TRBV19 and TRBJ1-3, with 7 bases fitting TRBD1. The ends lost 6 bases at V and 2 bases at J; junction bases unmatched: 4. The CDR3 totals 14 residues. The germline V gene encodes CDR1 LNHDA and CDR2 SQIVND (reference sequence). For the CDR3, the DNA is TGTGCCAGTAGCATCACAGGGGCTGGAAACACCATATATTTT. Encoded protein: CASSITGAGNTIYF.

The V and J genes are TRBV5-8 and TRBJ1-6; D is unresolved. Germline assignment: CDR1 SGHTS and CDR2 YDEGEE. Trimming took off 0 bases at V and 0 bases at J, with 10 bases between the two ends. This CDR3 has 17 amino acids. This CDR3 is CASSLAGRSSYNSPLHF. In DNA form, the CDR3 reads TGTGCCAGCAGCTTGGCTGGGAGGAGCTCCTATAATTCACCCCTCCACTTT.

The CDR3 spells CASSLWTPAAGTGELFF. Here the CDR3 DNA reads TGCGCCAGCAGCTTGTGGACCCCCGCGGCGGGCACCGGGGAGCTGTTTTTT. The chain joins TRBV5-1 to TRBJ2-2, with D possibly being TRBD2 (5 bases). Germline assignment: CDR1 SGHRS and CDR2 YFSETQ. With 1 base removed from V and 4 bases from J, the gap between germline ends came to 17 bases. CDR3 length equals 17 residues. Drawing the rest from reference TRBV5-1 and TRBJ2-2, the complete variable domain is KAGVTQTPRYLIKTRGQQVTLSCSPISGHRSVSWYQQTPGQGLQFLFEYFSETQRNKGNFPGRFSGRQFSNSRSEMNVSTLELGDSALYLCASSLWTPAAGTGELFFGEGSRLTVL.

This chain uses TRBV6-1 with TRBJ2-1; the match to TRBD2 covers 13 bases. The CDR3 sequence is 15 residues long. Germline-derived CDR1 and CDR2 are MNHNS and SASEGT. V was pared by 6 bases and J by 4 bases, with 3 bases of the junction left unmatched. CDR3 sequence reads: CASRQLAGGYNEQFF. The CDR3 DNA reads as TGTGCCAGCAGACAACTAGCGGGGGGGTACAATGAGCAGTTCTTC.

The chain is built from TRBV4-3 and TRBJ1-2, with 7 nucleotides matching TRBD1. Germline assignment: CDR1 LGHNA and CDR2 YSLEER. V dropped 1 base and J dropped 2; count of bases not matched to a gene: 4. The CDR3 has 15 amino acids. CDR3 sequence: CASSQGPTGNYGYTF. In nucleotides, the CDR3 is TGCGCCAGCAGCCAAGGCCCGACAGGGAACTATGGCTACACCTTC.

The gene calls are TRBV30 and TRBJ1-4; D is undetermined. Germline CDR1 is GTSNPN and CDR2 is SVGIG (reference sequence). V was pared by 2 bases and J by 3 bases, with 13 bases between. This CDR3 comprises 15 residues. This CDR3 is CAWSIPAGSNEKLFF. CDR3 nucleotides: TGTGCCTGGAGTATACCTGCGGGATCTAATGAAAAACTGTTTTTT.

The V gene is TRBV25-1, the J gene TRBJ1-3, with a weak D call TRBD1 (5 bases). The CDR3 runs to 18 residues. V was trimmed by 0 bases and J by 0 bases, leaving 15 bases between them. Per germline, CDR1 MGHDK and CDR2 SYGVNS. The CDR3 DNA follows: TGTGCCAGCAGTGAATATATAGGGGCAGGGCTCTCTGGAAACACCATATATTTT. Protein: CASSEYIGAGLSGNTIYF.

This rearrangement joins TRBV28 to TRBJ1-1, with a weak D call TRBD1 (6 bases). Trimming left V 3 bases short and J 2 bases short, with 7 bases between. This CDR3 comprises 13 residues. Germline CDR1 is MDHEN and CDR2 is SYDVKM. The CDR3 loop is CASSFRGNTEAFF. In DNA form, the CDR3 reads TGTGCCAGCAGTTTCAGGGGTAACACTGAAGCTTTCTTT.

The table lists this clone with a few counts. The V gene is TRBV7-9, the J gene TRBJ1-1; a weak D match, TRBD1 (6 bases). CDR3 length: 14 residues. Germline V gene sequence: CDR1 SEHNR, CDR2 FQNEAQ (reference sequence). V dropped 5 bases and J dropped 4 bases, with 14 bases sitting between them. CDR3 nucleotides: TGTGCCAGCAGCCGAGGACAGACGGGCACTGAAGCTTTCTTT. As protein: CASSRGQTGTEAFF.

V usage is TRBV19 and J usage is TRBJ2-5; TRBD2 matches 11 bases. Germline loops: CDR1 LNHDA, CDR2 SQIVND (reference sequence). V shed 5 bases, J shed 4 bases, and the junction held 9 bases outside the gene matches. This CDR3 is 16 amino acids long. The CDR3 DNA follows: TGTGCCAGTAGTTTAGCGGGGGGGCTCCGAGGAGAGACCCAGTACTTC. Residues: CASSLAGGLRGETQYF.

The chain employs TRBV7-3 and TRBJ2-1; TRBD2 matches at 9 bases. Germline V gene sequence: CDR1 SGHTA, CDR2 FQGTGA. The CDR3 loop spans 15 amino acids. J lost 7 bases, V lost 2 bases, and 6 bases had no gene match. CDR3 coding DNA: TGTGCCAGCAGCTTAGGCGGGGGGGCAGGAAATGAGCAGTTCTTC. Protein product: CASSLGGGAGNEQFF.

The CDR3 is CASSINIGQNEQYF. CDR3 nucleotides: TGTGCCAGTAGTATTAACATCGGACAGAACGAGCAGTACTTC. The rearrangement uses TRBV19 and TRBJ2-7, with D perhaps TRBD1 (6 bases). Germline V gives CDR1 LNHDA, CDR2 SQIVND (reference sequence). The V gene lost 3 bases and the J gene lost 5 bases, with 14 bases spanning the gap. The CDR3 totals 14 residues.

The chain combines TRBV4-3 with TRBJ2-7; the match to TRBD2 covers 12 bases. The V segment lost 5 bases and the J segment 1 base; nucleotides outside the gene matches: 3. CDR1 is LGHNA and CDR2 is YSLEER in the germline V gene. The CDR3 has 15 residues. CDR3 amino acids: CASSKTSGRSYEQYF. The CDR3 bases are TGCGCCAGCAGCAAAACTAGCGGGAGGTCCTACGAGCAGTACTTC.

The table lists this clone with a count of one. V is TRBV10-3 and J is TRBJ2-1, with 7 bases aligning to TRBD1. The CDR3 length is 14 residues. V gave up 11 bases and J gave up 9 bases; unmatched junction bases: 16. CDR1 and CDR2 (germline): ENHRY, SYGVKD. CDR3 sequence (DNA): TGTGCCTCCGAGGGGGCGCAGGCTGTTGGTGAGCAGTTCTTC. Its protein is CASEGAQAVGEQFF.

The chain joins TRBV9 to TRBJ2-1; TRBD2 aligns across 11 bases. This CDR3 is built from 15 residues. The germline V gene has CDR1 SGDLS and CDR2 YYNGEE. V lost 0 bases, J lost 8 bases, and 4 bases stayed unmatched. The CDR3 bases are TGTGCCAGCAGCGTAGGTCTAGCGGGAGGATATGAGCAGTTCTTC. The encoded protein is CASSVGLAGGYEQFF.

This chain uses TRBV19 with TRBJ2-1; the D gene is possibly TRBD2 (6 bases). The CDR3 extends over 16 amino acids. Trimming left V 3 bases short and J 2 bases short, with 14 bases between. Germline V gives CDR1 LNHDA, CDR2 SQIVND (reference sequence). CDR3 sequence reads: CASSIVGGLAYNEQFF. The CDR3 DNA follows: TGTGCCAGTAGTATCGTCGGGGGACTGGCCTACAATGAGCAGTTCTTC. The variable domain in full, completed from reference TRBV19 and TRBJ2-1, reads DGGITQSPKYLFRKEGQNVTLSCEQNLNHDAMYWYRQDPGQGLRLIYYSQIVNDFQKGDIAEGYSVSREKKESFPLTVTSAQKNPTAFYLCASSIVGGLAYNEQFFGPGTRLTVL.

This rearrangement joins TRBV2 to TRBJ1-5; D not resolved. The CDR3 covers 15 residues. The germline CDR1 and CDR2 sequences are SNHLY and FYNNEI. V was clipped by 4 bases and J by 2 bases, with 12 bases between them. The CDR3 region is CASSVLLYGNQPQHF. As DNA, the CDR3 is TGTGCCAGCAGTGTCCTTTTATATGGCAATCAGCCCCAGCATTTT.

V gene TRBV7-6 combines with J gene TRBJ2-5, with 8 nucleotides matching TRBD2. CDR3 length: 15 residues. Unmatched junction bases numbered 6, after V lost 2 bases and J lost 4 bases. Per germline, CDR1 SGHVS and CDR2 FNYEAQ. In nucleotides, the CDR3 is TGTGCCAGCAGCTTAAGTAGCCTAGCGGGAGAGACCCAGTACTTC. Its protein product is CASSLSSLAGETQYF. The complete variable domain, with remaining parts taken from reference TRBV7-6 and TRBJ2-5, reads GAGVSQSPRYKVTKRGQDVALRCDPISGHVSLYWYRQALGQGPEFLTYFNYEAQQDKSGLPNDRFSAERPEGSISTLTIQRTEQRDSAMYRCASSLSSLAGETQYFGPGTRLLVL.

With regard to this clone: A junction boundary mismatches the germline segment, possibly from a read error. The chain carries TRBV7-2 and TRBJ1-1; D is perhaps TRBD1 (5 bases). The germline V gene has CDR1 SGHTA and CDR2 FQGNSA. The CDR3 has 15 amino acids. This CDR3 is CASSLGPGGNTEAFF. CDR3 sequence (DNA): TGTGCCAGCAGTTTAGGTCCGGGGGGAAACACTGAAGCTTTCTTT.

This clone has more than one count but fewer than ten. The rearrangement uses TRBV18 and TRBJ1-1; no clear D. V lost 4 bases and J 7 bases, leaving 13 bases between the germline ends. The CDR3 covers 13 residues. Germline V CDR1 and CDR2: KGHSH, LQKENI. For the CDR3, the DNA is TGTGCCAGCTCACAAAGTGTCGGCGGTGAAGCTTTCTTT. Translating gives CASSQSVGGEAFF.

The J gene is TRBJ2-1, the V gene TRBV9; perhaps TRBD2 as D (5 bases). With 2 bases removed from V and 2 bases from J, the gap between germline ends came to 8 bases. Germline CDR1 and CDR2: SGDLS and YYNGEE. CDR3 size: 14 residues. The DNA for the CDR3 is TGTGCCAGCAGCGTTGCGGGCCCCTACAATGAGCAGTTCTTC. It is translated as CASSVAGPYNEQFF.

CDR3 in DNA: TGTGCCAGCAGCTTAAATGCCGGTGCTGAAGCTTTCTTT. This sequence encodes CASSLNAGAEAFF. V gene TRBV7-3 combines with J gene TRBJ1-1; D gene unclear. Germline V lookup: CDR1 SGHTA, CDR2 FQGTGA. The CDR3 is 13 residues long. With 1 base removed from V and 6 bases from J, the gap between germline ends came to 9 bases.

The rearrangement joins TRBV7-2 to TRBJ2-1, with 9 positions matching TRBD1. CDR3 length: 14 residues. J was trimmed by 7 bases and V by 5 bases; bases with no gene match: 6. CDR1 SGHTA and CDR2 FQGNSA come from the germline V gene. CDR3 protein: CASSPRQGGNEQFF. The CDR3 coding sequence is TGTGCCAGCAGCCCACGACAGGGGGGGAATGAGCAGTTCTTC.